This record covers a single TCR beta chain. As yet, its antigen is unknown. This record belongs to a study of shared clonotypes between healthy human individuals. The wider study: Donors, aged 18 to 49, were a couple of women and a few men. There were three CD4 naive, three CD4 memory, two CD8 naive and one CD8 memory plates per donor. Study-level findings and limits: Against clonotypes common to all four donors, non-shared ones had lower generation probabilities.

The assay ran at deep level. Sequencing used immunoSEQ multiplex PCR; TCRdb keeps in-frame clones, though not all of them. The data contain under 2.5 million clones, 85% to 95% of them seen just once; the ten biggest clones take up around 0.38%. The CDR3 has 15 residues. Germline V lookup: CDR1 LNHNV, CDR2 YYDKDF (reference sequence). The V end was cut by 0 bases, the J end by 3 bases, with 8 bases between. This sequence was found in a man aged 18 to 35 in good health. Some clones in this sample may be carry-over from other donors' samples. Sequenced input: naive CD4+ T cells from PBMCs. Subset of the sample: CD45RA+ positively selected. The chain links TRBV15 to TRBJ1-4; TRBD1 might be the D (5 bases). The CDR3 loop is CATSRDRAPNEKLFF. In DNA form, the CDR3 reads TGTGCCACCAGCAGAGACAGGGCCCCTAATGAAAAACTGTTTTTT.